The 12 T cell receptor beta chains below come from one sample, sequenced in a study of breast tumors, draining lymph nodes, adjacent tissues. The lymph nodes were axillary draining lymph nodes from breast cancer patients. Each CDR3 protein is one row after TCRdb ran MiXCR on the multiplex PCR reads. The data contain about 89,000 distinct CDR3 sequences, approximately 28% of them singletons. The sample was axillary lymph node tissue. Source of these receptors: a female donor with breast cancer. Some clones in this sample may be carry-over from other donors' samples.

The chain employs TRBV11-3 and TRBJ2-5; D is possibly TRBD1 (6 bases). Germline values: CDR1 SGHNT, CDR2 YENEEA. The CDR3 length is 14 residues. V gave up 8 bases and J gave up 4 bases, with 17 bases separating them. CDR3 loop: CASGLGQNPETQYF. Written as DNA, the CDR3 is TGTGCCAGCGGCCTCGGACAGAACCCAGAGACCCAGTACTTC.

This clonotype has at least ten counts. V is TRBV28 and J is TRBJ2-1; 7 nucleotides line up with TRBD1. This CDR3 contains 12 residues. The J segment lost 15 bases and the V segment lost 7 bases, leaving 12 bases of the junction unmatched. CDR1 and CDR2 (germline): MDHEN, SYDVKM. The CDR3 DNA reads as TGTGCCAGCACCAGATCCGACAGGGTTCCGTTCTTC. Translating gives CASTRSDRVPFF.

The chain employs TRBV7-3 and TRBJ2-1, with 8 bases aligning to TRBD2. Germline CDR1 reads SGHTA; CDR2 reads FQGTGA. J lost 2 bases, V lost 5 bases, and 11 bases had no gene match. The length of the CDR3 is 17 residues. The CDR3 coding sequence is TGTGCCAGCAGCCCAGGAACCGGGACTAGTCCCTACAATGAGCAGTTCTTC. Residues: CASSPGTGTSPYNEQFF.

This clonotype was seen many times. The chain uses TRBV7-2 and TRBJ1-2; the D gene is possibly TRBD1 (6 bases). V lost 5 bases and J lost 0, with 10 bases in between. The CDR3 extends over 14 amino acids. The germline CDR1 and CDR2 sequences are SGHTA and FQGNSA. CDR3 amino acids: CASSPDSSNYGYTF. For the CDR3, the DNA is TGTGCCAGCAGCCCGGACAGTTCTAACTATGGCTACACCTTC.

CDR3 in amino acids: CSARTSGKAYNEQFF. In nucleotides, the CDR3 is TGCAGTGCTAGGACTAGCGGGAAAGCATACAATGAGCAGTTCTTC. The chain has TRBV20-1 and TRBJ2-1, with 11 bases lining up with TRBD2. This CDR3 is built from 15 residues. Germline V gene data show CDR1 as DFQATT and CDR2 as SNEGSKA (reference sequence). The J segment lost 4 bases and the V segment lost 3 bases, leaving 5 bases of the junction unmatched.

This clonotype has a count of ten or more. This chain connects TRBV5-1 to TRBJ1-5; D remains unclear. The germline V gene has CDR1 SGHRS and CDR2 YFSETQ. This CDR3 comprises 14 residues. The ends were cut back, 6 bases at V and 0 bases at J, with 10 bases in the middle. The CDR3 loop reads CASIRGYSNQPQHF. CDR3 nucleotides: TGCGCCAGCATTCGAGGATATAGCAATCAGCCCCAGCATTTT.

There are many counts of this clonotype. The gene calls are TRBV7-2 and TRBJ1-2; D possibly corresponds to TRBD1 (6 bases). Germline CDR1 reads SGHTA; CDR2 reads FQGNSA. The CDR3 runs 13 residues. The V end was cut by 5 bases, the J end by 5 bases, with 12 bases between. CDR3 nucleotide sequence: TGTGCCAGCAGCCTCCAAGGACAGTATGGCTACACCTTC. Residues: CASSLQGQYGYTF.

This clonotype came up many times. The chain is built from TRBV20-1 and TRBJ2-7; TRBD2 is a possible D gene (5 bases). There are 13 residues in the CDR3. Germline V gives CDR1 DFQATT, CDR2 SNEGSKA (reference sequence). The ends were cut back, 6 bases at V and 6 bases at J, with 18 bases in the middle. The DNA for the CDR3 is TGCAGTGCCGTAGCGCATAGGAGCGGCGAGCAGTACTTC. Protein product: CSAVAHRSGEQYF.

Comment on this clonotype: Compared with germline, one end of the junction differs, possibly owing to a read error. This chain joins TRBV4-2 and TRBJ1-4; D remains ambiguous. CDR1 is LGHNA, CDR2 YNFKEQ, per germline. The CDR3 runs 16 residues. The CDR3 nucleotides read TGTGCCAGCAGCCAGTCAGGCGGGATACTTAATCAAAAACTGTTTTTT. Encoded protein: CASSQSGGILNQKLFF.

In its sample, this clonotype was seen many times. The chain joins TRBV12-3 or TRBV12-4 to TRBJ1-5, with a weak D call TRBD1 (6 bases). Trimming pared 5 bases from V and 7 bases from J, leaving 9 bases between. The CDR3 sequence is 12 residues long. CDR3 protein: CASSPDRQPQHF. CDR3 DNA: TGTGCCAGCAGTCCCGACAGGCAGCCCCAGCATTTT.

This clonotype occurred many times. The V gene is TRBV7-2, the J gene TRBJ2-5; D ambiguous. The CDR3 runs 13 residues. Germline CDR1 reads SGHTA; CDR2 reads FQGNSA. The V end was cut by 4 bases, the J end by 1 base, with 7 bases between. CDR3 coding DNA: TGTGCCAGCAGCTACCGGGTCCAAGAGACCCAGTACTTC. Translated, it gives CASSYRVQETQYF.

On this clonotype itself: Since a much larger clone is just one base distant, this may be a read error. The rearrangement uses TRBV7-3 and TRBJ2-4; maybe TRBD2 (5 bases). Germline V gene data show CDR1 as SGHTA and CDR2 as FQGTGA. The CDR3 totals 16 residues. Trimming removed 5 bases at V and 2 bases at J, with 16 bases between. The CDR3 is CASSPAAGQTKNIQYF. The CDR3 DNA is TGTGCCAGCAGCCCAGCGGCAGGTCAAACCAAAAACATTCAGTACTTC. Using reference TRBV7-3 and TRBJ2-4 for the parts outside the CDR3, the full variable domain is GAGVSQTPSNKVTEKGKYVELRCDPISGHTALYWYRQSLGQGPEFLIYFQGTGAADDSGLPNDRFFAVRPEGSVSTLKIQRTERGDSAVYLCASSPAAGQTKNIQYFGAGTRLSVL.